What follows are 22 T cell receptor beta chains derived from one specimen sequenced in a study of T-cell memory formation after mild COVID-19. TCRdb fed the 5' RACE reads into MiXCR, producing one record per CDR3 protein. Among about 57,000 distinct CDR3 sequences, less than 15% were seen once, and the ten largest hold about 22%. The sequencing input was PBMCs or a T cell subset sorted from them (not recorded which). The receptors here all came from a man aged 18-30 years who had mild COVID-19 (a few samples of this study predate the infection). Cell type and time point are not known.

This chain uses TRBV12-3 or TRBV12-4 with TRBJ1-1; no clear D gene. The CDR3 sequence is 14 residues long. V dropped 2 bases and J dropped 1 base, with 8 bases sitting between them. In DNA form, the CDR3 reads TGTGCCAGCAGTTTATGGCGCGGGAACACTGAAGCTTTCTTT. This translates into CASSLWRGNTEAFF.

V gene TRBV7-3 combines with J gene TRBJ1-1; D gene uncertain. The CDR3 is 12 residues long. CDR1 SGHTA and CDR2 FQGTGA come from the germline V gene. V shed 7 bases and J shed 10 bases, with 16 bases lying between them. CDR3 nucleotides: TGTGCCAGCACACGCACGGCAGGACGAGCTTTCTTT. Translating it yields CASTRTAGRAFF.

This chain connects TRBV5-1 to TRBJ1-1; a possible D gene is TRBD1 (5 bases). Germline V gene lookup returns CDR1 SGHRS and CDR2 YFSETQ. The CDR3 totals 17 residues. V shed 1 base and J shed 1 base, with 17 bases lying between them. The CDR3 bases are TGCGCCAGCAGCTTGTCAGGCAGGGCTGGCGGGAACACTGAAGCTTTCTTT. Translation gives CASSLSGRAGGNTEAFF.

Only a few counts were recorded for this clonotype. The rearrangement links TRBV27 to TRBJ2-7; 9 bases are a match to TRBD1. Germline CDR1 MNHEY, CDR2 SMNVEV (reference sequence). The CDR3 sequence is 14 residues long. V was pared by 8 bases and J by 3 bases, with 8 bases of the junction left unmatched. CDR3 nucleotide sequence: TGTGCCAGCGGTCGAGCGGGACAGGGCTACGAGCAGTACTTC. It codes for CASGRAGQGYEQYF.

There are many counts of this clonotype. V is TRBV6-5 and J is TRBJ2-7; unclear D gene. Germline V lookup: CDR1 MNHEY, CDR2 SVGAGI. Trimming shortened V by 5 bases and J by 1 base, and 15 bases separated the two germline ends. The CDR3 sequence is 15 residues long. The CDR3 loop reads CASSLGPMGSYEQYF. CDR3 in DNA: TGTGCCAGCAGTCTCGGGCCGATGGGGTCCTACGAGCAGTACTTC.

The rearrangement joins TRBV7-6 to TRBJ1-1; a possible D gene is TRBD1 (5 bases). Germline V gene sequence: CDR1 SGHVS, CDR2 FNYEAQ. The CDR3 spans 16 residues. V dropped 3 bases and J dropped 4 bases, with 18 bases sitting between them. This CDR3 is CASSLVGRGTGTEAFF. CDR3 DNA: TGTGCCAGCAGCTTGGTGGGGAGGGGCACGGGCACTGAAGCTTTCTTT.

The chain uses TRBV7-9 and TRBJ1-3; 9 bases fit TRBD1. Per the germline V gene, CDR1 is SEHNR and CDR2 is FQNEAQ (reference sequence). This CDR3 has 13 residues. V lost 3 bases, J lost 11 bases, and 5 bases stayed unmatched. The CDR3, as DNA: TGTGCCAGCAGCTTCCGGACAGGGGAGGCCATATATTTT. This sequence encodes CASSFRTGEAIYF. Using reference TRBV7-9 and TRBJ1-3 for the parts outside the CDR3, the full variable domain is DTGVSQNPRHKITKRGQNVTFRCDPISEHNRLYWYRQTLGQGPEFLTYFQNEAQLEKSRLLSDRFSAERPKGSFSTLEIQRTEQGDSAMYLCASSFRTGEAIYFGEGSWLTVV.

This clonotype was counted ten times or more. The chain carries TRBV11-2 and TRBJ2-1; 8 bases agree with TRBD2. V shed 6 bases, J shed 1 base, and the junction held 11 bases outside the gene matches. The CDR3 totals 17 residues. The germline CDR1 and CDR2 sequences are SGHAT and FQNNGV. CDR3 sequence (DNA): TGTGCCAGCAGACCCGGACGGGGGGGCCCTTCCTACAATGAGCAGTTCTTC. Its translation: CASRPGRGGPSYNEQFF.

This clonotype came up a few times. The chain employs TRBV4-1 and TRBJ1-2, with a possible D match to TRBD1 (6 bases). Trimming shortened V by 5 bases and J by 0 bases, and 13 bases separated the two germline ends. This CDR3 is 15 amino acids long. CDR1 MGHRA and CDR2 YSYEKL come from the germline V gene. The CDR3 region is CASSGQGGSNYGYTF. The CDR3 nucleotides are TGCGCCAGCAGCGGACAAGGGGGGTCTAACTATGGCTACACCTTC.

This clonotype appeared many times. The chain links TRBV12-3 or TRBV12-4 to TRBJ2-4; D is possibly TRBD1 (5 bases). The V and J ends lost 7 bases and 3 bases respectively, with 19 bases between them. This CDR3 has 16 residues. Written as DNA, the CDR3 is TGTGCCAGCACCCTATCAGGGCAGGCCGGCAAAAACATTCAGTACTTC. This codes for CASTLSGQAGKNIQYF.

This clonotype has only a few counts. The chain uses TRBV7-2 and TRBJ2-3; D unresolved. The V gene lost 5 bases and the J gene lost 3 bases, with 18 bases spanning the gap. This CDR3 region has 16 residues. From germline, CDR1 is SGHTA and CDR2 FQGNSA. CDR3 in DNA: TGTGCCAGCAGCCGAAGGGTCCGGTGGGGAACAGATACGCAGTATTTT. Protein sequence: CASSRRVRWGTDTQYF.

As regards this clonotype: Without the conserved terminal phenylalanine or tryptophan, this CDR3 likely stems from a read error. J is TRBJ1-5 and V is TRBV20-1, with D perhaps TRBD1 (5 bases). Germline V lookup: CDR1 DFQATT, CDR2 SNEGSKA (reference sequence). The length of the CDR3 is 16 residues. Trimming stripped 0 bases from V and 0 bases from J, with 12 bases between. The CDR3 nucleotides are TGCAGTGCTAGAGATCTAAGCAGGGATAGCAATCAGCCCCAGCATTTG. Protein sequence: CSARDLSRDSNQPQHL.

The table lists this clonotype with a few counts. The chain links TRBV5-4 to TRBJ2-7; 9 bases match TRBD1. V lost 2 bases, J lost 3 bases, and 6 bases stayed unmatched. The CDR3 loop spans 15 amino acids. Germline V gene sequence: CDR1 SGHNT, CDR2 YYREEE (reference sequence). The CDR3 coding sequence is TGTGCCAGCAGCTTTTGGGACAGGGCGAACTACGAGCAGTACTTC. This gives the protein CASSFWDRANYEQYF.

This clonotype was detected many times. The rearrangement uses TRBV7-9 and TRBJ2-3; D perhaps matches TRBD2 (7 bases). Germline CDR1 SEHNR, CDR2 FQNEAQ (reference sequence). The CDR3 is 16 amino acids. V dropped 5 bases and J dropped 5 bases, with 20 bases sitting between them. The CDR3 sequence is CASSTNRGAGGDTQYF. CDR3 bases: TGTGCCAGCAGCACCAATCGGGGGGCCGGGGGAGATACGCAGTATTTT.

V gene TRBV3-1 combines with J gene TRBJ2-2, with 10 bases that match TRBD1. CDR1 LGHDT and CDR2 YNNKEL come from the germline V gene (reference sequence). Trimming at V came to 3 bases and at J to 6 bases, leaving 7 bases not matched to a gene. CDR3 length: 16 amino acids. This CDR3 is CASSHPGTGVSGELFF. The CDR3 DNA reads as TGTGCCAGCAGCCACCCCGGGACAGGGGTTTCCGGGGAGCTGTTTTTT.

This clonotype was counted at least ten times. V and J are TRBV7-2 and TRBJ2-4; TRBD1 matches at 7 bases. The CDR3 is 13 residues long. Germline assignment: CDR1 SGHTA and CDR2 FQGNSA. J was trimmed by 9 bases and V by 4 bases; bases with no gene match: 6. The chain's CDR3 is CASSSTGFAIQYF. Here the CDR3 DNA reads TGTGCCAGCAGCTCGACAGGGTTTGCCATTCAGTACTTC. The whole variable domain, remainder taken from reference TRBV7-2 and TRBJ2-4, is GAGVSQSPSNKVTEKGKDVELRCDPISGHTALYWYRQSLGQGLEFLIYFQGNSAPDKSGLPSDRFSAERTGGSVSTLTIQRTQQEDSAVYLCASSSTGFAIQYFGAGTRLSVL.

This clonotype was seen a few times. The CDR3 spells CASSPGPMGDEQFF. DNA of the CDR3: TGTGCCAGCAGCCCGGGACCCATGGGGGATGAGCAGTTCTTC. The chain joins TRBV3-1 to TRBJ2-1; D possibly matches TRBD1 or TRBD2 (5 bases each). The ends were cut back, 4 bases at V and 8 bases at J, with 15 bases in the middle. The CDR3 is 14 residues long. Germline CDR1 LGHDT, CDR2 YNNKEL (reference sequence).

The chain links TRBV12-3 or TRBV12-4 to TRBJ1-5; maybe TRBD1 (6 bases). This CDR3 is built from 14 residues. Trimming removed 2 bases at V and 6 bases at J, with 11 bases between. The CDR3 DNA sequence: TGTGCCAGCAGTTTAACAGGGTTCGGTCAGCCCCAGCATTTT. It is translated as CASSLTGFGQPQHF.

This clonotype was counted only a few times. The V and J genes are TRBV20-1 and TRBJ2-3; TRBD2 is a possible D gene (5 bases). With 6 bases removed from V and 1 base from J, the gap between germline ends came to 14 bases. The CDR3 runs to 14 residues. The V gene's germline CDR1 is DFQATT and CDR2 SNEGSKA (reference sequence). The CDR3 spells CSAASRSGTDTQYF. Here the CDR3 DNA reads TGCAGTGCAGCTAGCCGTTCTGGCACAGATACGCAGTATTTT.

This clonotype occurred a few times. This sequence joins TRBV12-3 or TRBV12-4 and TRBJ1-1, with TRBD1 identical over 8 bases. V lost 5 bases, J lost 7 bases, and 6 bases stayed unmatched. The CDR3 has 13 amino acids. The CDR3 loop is CASSTTGALEAFF. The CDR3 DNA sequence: TGTGCCAGCAGTACGACAGGGGCTCTTGAAGCTTTCTTT.

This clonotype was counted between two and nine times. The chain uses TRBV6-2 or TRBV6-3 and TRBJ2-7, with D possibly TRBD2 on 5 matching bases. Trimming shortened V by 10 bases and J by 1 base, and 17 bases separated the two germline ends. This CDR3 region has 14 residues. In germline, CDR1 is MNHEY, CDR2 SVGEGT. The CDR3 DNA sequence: TGTGCCACCGGCAAGAGGGTGGCTTCCTACGAGCAGTACGTC. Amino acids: CATGKRVASYEQYV.

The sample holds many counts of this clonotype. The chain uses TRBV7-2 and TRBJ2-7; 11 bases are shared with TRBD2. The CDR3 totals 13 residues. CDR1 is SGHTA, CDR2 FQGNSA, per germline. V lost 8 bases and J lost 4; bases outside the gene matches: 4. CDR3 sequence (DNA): TGTGCCAGCGGGCTAGCGGGGGGATACGAGCAGTACGTC. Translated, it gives CASGLAGGYEQYV.